One TCR beta chain is described in this entry. Its antigen is undetermined. The assay was immunoSEQ multiplex PCR, and TCRdb's table has in-frame clones only and misses some. The sample has 200,000 to 250,000 clones; more than 85% are singletons. These data come from a study of T cell responses to AZD1222 COVID-19 vaccine. Germline values: CDR1 MRHNA, CDR2 SNTAGT. The CDR3 is 13 residues long. V was cut by 3 bases and J by 4 bases, with 9 bases left in between. General study findings and limits: Repertoire samples came only from after the peak T cell response. Spike was spanned by vaccine-associated CD4 TCRs, which were dominant at 160-218 and 743-854.

This TCR derives from an adult in good health. V usage is TRBV6-4 and J usage is TRBJ1-1; D is unresolved. Sequencing used peripheral blood, obtained on day 0 of MenACWY control vaccination. The CDR3, as DNA: TGTGCCAGCAGTGAGGATTCAGGCACTGAAGCTTTCTTT. Its translation: CASSEDSGTEAFF.